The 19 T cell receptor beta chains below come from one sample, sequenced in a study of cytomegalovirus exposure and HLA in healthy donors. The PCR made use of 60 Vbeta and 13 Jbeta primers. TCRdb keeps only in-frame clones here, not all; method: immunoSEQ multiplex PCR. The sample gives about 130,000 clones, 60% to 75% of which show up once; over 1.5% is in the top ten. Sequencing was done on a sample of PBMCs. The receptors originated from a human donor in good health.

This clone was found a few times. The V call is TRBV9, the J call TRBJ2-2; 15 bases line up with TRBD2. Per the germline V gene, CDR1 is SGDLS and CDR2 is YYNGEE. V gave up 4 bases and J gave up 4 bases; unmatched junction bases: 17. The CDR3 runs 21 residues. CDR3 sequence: CASSSGLAGGSWAVGTGELFF. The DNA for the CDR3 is TGTGCCAGCAGCTCAGGACTAGCGGGAGGGAGCTGGGCAGTCGGCACCGGGGAGCTGTTTTTT.

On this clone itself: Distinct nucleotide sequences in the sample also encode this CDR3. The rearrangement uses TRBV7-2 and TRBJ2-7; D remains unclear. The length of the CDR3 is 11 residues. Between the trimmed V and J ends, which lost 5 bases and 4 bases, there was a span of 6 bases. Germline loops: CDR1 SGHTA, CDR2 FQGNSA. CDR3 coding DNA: TGTGCCAGCAGCAACTCTTACGAGCAGTACTTC. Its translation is CASSNSYEQYF.

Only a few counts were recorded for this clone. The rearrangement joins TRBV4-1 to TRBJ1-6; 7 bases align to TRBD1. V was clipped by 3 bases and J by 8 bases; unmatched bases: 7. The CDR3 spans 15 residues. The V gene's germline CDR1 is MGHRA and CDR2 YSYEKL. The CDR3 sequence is CASSQATGEYSPLHF. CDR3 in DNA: TGCGCCAGCAGCCAGGCAACAGGGGAGTATTCACCCCTCCACTTT.

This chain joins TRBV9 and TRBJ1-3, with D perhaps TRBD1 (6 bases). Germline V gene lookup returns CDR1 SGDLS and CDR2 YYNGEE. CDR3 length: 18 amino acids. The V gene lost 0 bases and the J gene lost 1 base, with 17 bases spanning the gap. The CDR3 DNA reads TGTGCCAGCAGCGTAGCACAGGGATCCGAATGGTCTGGAAACACCATATATTTT. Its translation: CASSVAQGSEWSGNTIYF.

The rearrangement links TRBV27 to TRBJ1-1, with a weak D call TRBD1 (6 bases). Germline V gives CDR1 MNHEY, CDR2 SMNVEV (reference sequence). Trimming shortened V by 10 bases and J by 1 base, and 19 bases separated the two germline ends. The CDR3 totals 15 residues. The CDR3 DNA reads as TGTGCCACCAGGGGTCTTCTCGGGGAGAACACTGAAGCTTTCTTT. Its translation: CATRGLLGENTEAFF.

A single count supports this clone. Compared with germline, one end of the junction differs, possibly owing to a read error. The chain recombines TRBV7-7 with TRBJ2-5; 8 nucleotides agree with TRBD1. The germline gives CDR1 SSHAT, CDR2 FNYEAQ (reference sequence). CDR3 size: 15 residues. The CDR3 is CASSLAQGAMETQYF. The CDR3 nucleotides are TGTGCTAGCAGCTTAGCGCAGGGGGCAATGGAGACCCAGTACTTC.

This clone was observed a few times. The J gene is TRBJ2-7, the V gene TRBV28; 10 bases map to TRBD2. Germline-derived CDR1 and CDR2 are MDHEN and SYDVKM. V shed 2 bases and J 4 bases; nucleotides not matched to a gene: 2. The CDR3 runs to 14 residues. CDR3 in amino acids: CASSLTSGTYEQYF. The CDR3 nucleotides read TGTGCCAGCAGTTTAACTAGCGGGACTTACGAGCAGTACTTC.

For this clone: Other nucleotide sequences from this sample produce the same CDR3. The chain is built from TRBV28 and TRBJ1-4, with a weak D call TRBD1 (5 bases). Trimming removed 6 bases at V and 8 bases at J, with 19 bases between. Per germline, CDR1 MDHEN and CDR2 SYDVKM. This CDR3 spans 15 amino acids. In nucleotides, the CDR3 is TGTGCCAGCAGAACCCTTGGGCAGGGCTCGGAAAAACTGTTTTTT. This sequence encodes CASRTLGQGSEKLFF.

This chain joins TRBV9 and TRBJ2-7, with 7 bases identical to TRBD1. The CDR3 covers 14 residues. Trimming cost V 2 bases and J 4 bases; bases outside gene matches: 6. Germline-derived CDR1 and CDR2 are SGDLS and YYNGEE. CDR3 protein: CASSVRGTGYEQYF. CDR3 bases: TGTGCCAGCAGCGTCAGGGGGACCGGATACGAGCAGTACTTC.

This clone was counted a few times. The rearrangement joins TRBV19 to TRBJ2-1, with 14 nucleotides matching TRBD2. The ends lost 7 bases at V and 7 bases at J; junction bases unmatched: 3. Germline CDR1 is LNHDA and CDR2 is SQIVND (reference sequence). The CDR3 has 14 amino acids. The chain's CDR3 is CASTRLAGGNEQFF. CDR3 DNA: TGTGCCAGTACCCGACTAGCGGGGGGGAATGAGCAGTTCTTC.

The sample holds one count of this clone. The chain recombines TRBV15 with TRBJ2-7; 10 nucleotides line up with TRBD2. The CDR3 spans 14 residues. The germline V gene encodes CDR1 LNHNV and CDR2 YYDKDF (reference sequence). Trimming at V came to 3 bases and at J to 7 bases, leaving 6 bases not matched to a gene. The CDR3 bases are TGTGCCACCAGCAGTAAAGCGGGAGGGGGAGAGCAGTACTTC. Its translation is CATSSKAGGGEQYF.

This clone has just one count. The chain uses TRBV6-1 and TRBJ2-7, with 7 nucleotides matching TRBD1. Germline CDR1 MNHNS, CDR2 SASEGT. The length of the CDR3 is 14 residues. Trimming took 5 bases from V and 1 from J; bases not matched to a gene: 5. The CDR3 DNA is TGTGCCAGCAGTATGGGGACAGCTTCCTACGAGCAGTACTTC. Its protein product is CASSMGTASYEQYF.

This CDR3 reads CASSPEGWEAQYF. CDR3 bases: TGTGCCAGCTCACCCGAGGGATGGGAGGCCCAGTACTTC. The J gene is TRBJ2-5, the V gene TRBV18; weak D call: TRBD2 (6 bases). Trimming took off 3 bases at V and 9 bases at J, with 14 bases between the two ends. This CDR3 comprises 13 residues. The germline V gene encodes CDR1 KGHSH and CDR2 LQKENI.

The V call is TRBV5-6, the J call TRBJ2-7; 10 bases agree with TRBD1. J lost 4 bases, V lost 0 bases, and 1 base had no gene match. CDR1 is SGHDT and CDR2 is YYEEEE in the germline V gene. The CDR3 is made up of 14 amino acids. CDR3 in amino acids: CASSLAGQGYEQYF. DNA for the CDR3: TGTGCCAGCAGCTTGGCGGGACAGGGGTACGAGCAGTACTTC.

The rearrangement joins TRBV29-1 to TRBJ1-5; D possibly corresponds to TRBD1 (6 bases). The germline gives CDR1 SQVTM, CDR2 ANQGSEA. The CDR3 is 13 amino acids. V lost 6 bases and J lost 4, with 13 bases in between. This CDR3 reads CSVRAGANQPQHF. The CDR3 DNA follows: TGCAGCGTCAGGGCAGGGGCGAATCAGCCCCAGCATTTT.

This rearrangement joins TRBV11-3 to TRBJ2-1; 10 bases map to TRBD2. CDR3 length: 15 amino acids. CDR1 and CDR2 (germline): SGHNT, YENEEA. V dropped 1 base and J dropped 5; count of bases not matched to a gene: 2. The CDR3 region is CASSLVLAGDNEQFF. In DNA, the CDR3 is TGTGCCAGCAGCTTAGTGCTAGCGGGAGACAATGAGCAGTTCTTC.

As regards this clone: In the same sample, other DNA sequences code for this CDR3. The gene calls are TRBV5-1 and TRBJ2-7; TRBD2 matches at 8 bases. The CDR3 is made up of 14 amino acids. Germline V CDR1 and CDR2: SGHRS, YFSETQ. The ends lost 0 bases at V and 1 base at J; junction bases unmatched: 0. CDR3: CASSLGLASYEQYF. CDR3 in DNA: TGCGCCAGCAGCTTGGGACTAGCGTCCTACGAGCAGTACTTC. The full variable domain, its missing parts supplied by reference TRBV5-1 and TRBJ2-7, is KAGVTQTPRYLIKTRGQQVTLSCSPISGHRSVSWYQQTPGQGLQFLFEYFSETQRNKGNFPGRFSGRQFSNSRSEMNVSTLELGDSALYLCASSLGLASYEQYFGPGTRLTVT.

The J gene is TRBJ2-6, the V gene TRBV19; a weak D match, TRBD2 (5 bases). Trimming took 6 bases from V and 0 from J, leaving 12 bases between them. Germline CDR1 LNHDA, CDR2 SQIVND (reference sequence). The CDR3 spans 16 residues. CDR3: CASSERDASGANVLTF. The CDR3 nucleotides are TGTGCCAGTAGCGAGAGGGATGCCTCTGGGGCCAACGTCCTGACTTTC.

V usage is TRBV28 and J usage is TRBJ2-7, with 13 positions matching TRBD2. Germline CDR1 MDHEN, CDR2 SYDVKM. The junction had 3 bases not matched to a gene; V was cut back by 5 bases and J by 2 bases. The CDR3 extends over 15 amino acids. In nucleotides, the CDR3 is TGTGCCAGCAGTGGACTAGCGGGAGTAACCTACGAGCAGTACTTC. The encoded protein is CASSGLAGVTYEQYF. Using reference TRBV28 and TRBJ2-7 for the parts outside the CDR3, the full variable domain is DVKVTQSSRYLVKRTGEKVFLECVQDMDHENMFWYRQDPGLGLRLIYFSYDVKMKEKGDIPEGYSVSREKKERFSLILESASTNQTSMYLCASSGLAGVTYEQYFGPGTRLTVT.